This T cell receptor beta chain was captured in a study of CD8 T cells in ankylosing spondylitis. Germline CDR1 MNHNS, CDR2 SASEGT. V shed 5 bases, J shed 1 base, and the junction held 5 bases outside the gene matches. This CDR3 contains 15 residues. Broader study findings: For ankylosing spondylitis blood, a TCR beta motif of 7 to 9 highly homologous variants appeared characteristic.

Using its own MiXCR run on the 5' RACE reads, TCRdb lists one record per CDR3 protein. The top ten clones hold approximately 40% of a sample with hundreds of thousands of distinct CDR3 sequences, roughly 18% of them seen once. In regard to this clonotype: No antigen is known for it.

The chain links TRBV6-1 to TRBJ2-1; TRBD1 agrees at 7 bases. The clonotype comes from a male donor with ankylosing spondylitis. The sequenced sample consisted of blood, either unsorted or a sorted T cell fraction (not recorded which). CDR3 sequence: CASSPGQESYNEQFF. The DNA for the CDR3 is TGTGCCAGCAGTCCAGGACAGGAGTCCTACAATGAGCAGTTCTTC.